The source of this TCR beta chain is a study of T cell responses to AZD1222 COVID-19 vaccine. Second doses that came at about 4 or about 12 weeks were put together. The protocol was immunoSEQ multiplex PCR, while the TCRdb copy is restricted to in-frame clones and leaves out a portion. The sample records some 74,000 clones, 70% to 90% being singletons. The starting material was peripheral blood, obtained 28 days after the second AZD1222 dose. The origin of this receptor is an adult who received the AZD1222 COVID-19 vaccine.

DNA of the CDR3: TGTGCCAGCTCAGGGACAGAGAACACTGAAGCTTTCTTT. Its translation: CASSGTENTEAFF. The chain is built from TRBV18 and TRBJ1-1; the match to TRBD1 covers 7 bases. The ends lost 5 bases at V and 1 base at J; junction bases unmatched: 1. Germline CDR1 and CDR2: KGHSH and LQKENI. This CDR3 region has 13 residues.